The 15 T cell receptor beta chains presented below share a single source sample, sequenced in a study of T-cell reconstitution after alpha-beta-depleted transplantation in children. The authors prepared the TCRbeta library with unique molecular identifiers. TCRdb recomputed calls from the PCR reads with MiXCR, one row per CDR3 protein. The table includes 150,000 to 250,000 distinct CDR3 sequences, roughly 6.5% detected once. The sequenced sample was PBMCs, obtained before TCRalphabeta/CD19-depleted stem cell transplant. The receptors come from a girl younger than two with combined immunodeficiency, due to receive a stem cell transplant.

In this sample, this clonotype turned up many times. The chain combines TRBV9 with TRBJ1-2, with D possibly being TRBD1 (5 bases). The length of the CDR3 is 15 residues. Between the trimmed V and J ends, which lost 0 bases and 2 bases, there was a span of 11 bases. Germline CDR1 is SGDLS and CDR2 is YYNGEE. The CDR3 sequence: CASSVDRGPNYGYTF. In nucleotides, the CDR3 is TGTGCCAGCAGCGTAGATAGGGGACCCAACTATGGCTACACCTTC.

At least ten counts were recorded for this clonotype. The chain couples TRBV6-5 to TRBJ1-1; TRBD1 matches 8 bases. The germline gives CDR1 MNHEY, CDR2 SVGAGI. V was clipped by 4 bases and J by 3 bases; unmatched bases: 4. The CDR3 has 14 amino acids. CDR3 region: CASSLQGEYTEAFF. As DNA, the CDR3 is TGTGCCAGCAGTTTACAGGGGGAGTACACTGAAGCTTTCTTT.

This clonotype was seen many times. The chain has TRBV7-3 and TRBJ2-1, with a tentative D call TRBD2 (5 bases). This CDR3 has 16 amino acids. Trimming cost V 2 bases and J 0 bases, with 11 bases left between them. The germline V gene has CDR1 SGHTA and CDR2 FQGTGA. This chain's CDR3 is CASSLGGSSSYNEQFF. DNA of the CDR3: TGTGCCAGCAGCTTAGGAGGATCGAGCTCCTACAATGAGCAGTTCTTC.

Ten or more counts support this clonotype. This chain joins TRBV11-2 and TRBJ2-1; 7 bases fit TRBD2. V lost 1 base and J lost 7; bases outside the gene matches: 7. The CDR3 runs to 15 residues. Germline V lookup: CDR1 SGHAT, CDR2 FQNNGV. The CDR3 loop reads CASSLAAGLWNEQFF. The CDR3 DNA is TGTGCCAGCAGCTTAGCAGCGGGGTTATGGAATGAGCAGTTCTTC.

This clonotype was found once. A read error may explain this, as a much larger clone is one base away. The chain has TRBV5-1 and TRBJ2-5; the D is unclear. Trimming shortened V by 2 bases and J by 2 bases, and 10 bases separated the two germline ends. Germline values: CDR1 SGHRS, CDR2 YFSETQ. The CDR3 has 14 residues. The CDR3 bases are TGCGCCAGCAGCTTTTGGAACTCACAAGAGACCCAGTACTTC. It codes for CASSFWNSQETQYF.

A few counts support this clonotype. The chain combines TRBV9 with TRBJ2-5, with TRBD1 identical over 8 bases. The CDR3 has 14 residues. Germline-derived CDR1 and CDR2 are SGDLS and YYNGEE. J was trimmed by 4 bases and V by 3 bases; bases with no gene match: 5. CDR3 DNA sequence: TGTGCCAGCAGCGCGGGACAGGCCTTAGAGACCCAGTACTTC. This sequence encodes CASSAGQALETQYF.

This clonotype was found many times. The J gene is TRBJ2-7, the V gene TRBV2; D perhaps matches TRBD1 (6 bases). CDR3 size: 15 residues. In germline, CDR1 is SNHLY, CDR2 FYNNEI. Trimming shortened V by 4 bases and J by 2 bases, and 15 bases separated the two germline ends. CDR3 nucleotide sequence: TGTGCCAGCAGTGCGTCGTGGGACAACCCCTACGAGCAGTACTTC. It is translated as CASSASWDNPYEQYF.

The chain has TRBV20-1 and TRBJ2-4, with D tentatively TRBD1 (5 bases). The germline V gene has CDR1 DFQATT and CDR2 SNEGSKA (reference sequence). With 6 bases removed from V and 6 bases from J, the gap between germline ends came to 12 bases. This CDR3 is built from 12 residues. CDR3 nucleotide sequence: TGCAGTGCCACGGACATCCTAAACATTCAGTACTTC. Amino acids: CSATDILNIQYF.

The V gene is TRBV7-2, the J gene TRBJ2-5; no definite D call. Germline loops: CDR1 SGHTA, CDR2 FQGNSA. Deletions cut 5 bases from V and 1 base from J, with 14 bases between. The length of the CDR3 is 15 residues. CDR3 region: CASSPWPGTQETQYF. DNA for the CDR3: TGTGCCAGCAGCCCCTGGCCCGGAACCCAAGAGACCCAGTACTTC.

This clonotype was observed a handful of times. The chain employs TRBV5-1 and TRBJ1-6; no reliable D call. Germline assignment: CDR1 SGHRS and CDR2 YFSETQ. The CDR3 covers 14 residues. V shed 2 bases and J shed 12 bases, with 15 bases lying between them. Written as DNA, the CDR3 is TGCGCCAGCAGCTTCAAGGGCGGCGAGGGACCCCTCCACTTT. Protein sequence: CASSFKGGEGPLHF.

This clonotype was counted ten times or more. This rearrangement joins TRBV10-3 to TRBJ1-2, with 7 bases identical to TRBD1. The CDR3 is made up of 16 amino acids. The germline CDR1 and CDR2 sequences are ENHRY and SYGVKD. V shed 4 bases and J 5 bases; nucleotides not matched to a gene: 13. CDR3 region: CAISGDSRQGGYGYTF. DNA of the CDR3: TGTGCCATCAGTGGAGATTCGAGACAGGGAGGGTATGGCTACACCTTC.

This clonotype came up many times. This sequence joins TRBV7-2 and TRBJ1-1, with D perhaps matching TRBD1 (5 bases). The CDR3 is 15 amino acids. V was clipped by 1 base and J by 4 bases, with 13 bases between them. The germline gives CDR1 SGHTA, CDR2 FQGNSA. Here the CDR3 reads CASSLVGGMATEAFF. The CDR3 region has the DNA TGTGCCAGCAGCTTAGTTGGGGGGATGGCCACTGAAGCTTTCTTT.

This clonotype was seen a few times. The chain recombines TRBV10-3 with TRBJ2-3; D ambiguous. CDR3 size: 15 residues. V dropped 3 bases and J dropped 2 bases, with 12 bases sitting between them. Germline assignment: CDR1 ENHRY and CDR2 SYGVKD. The CDR3: CAISEGVRNTDTQYF. The CDR3 nucleotides read TGTGCCATCAGTGAAGGTGTCCGTAACACAGATACGCAGTATTTT.

Many counts were recorded for this clonotype. The CDR3 nucleotides read TGCGCCAGCAGCTTGGCCGGGAGGGTACAGACCTACGAGCAGTACTTC. This translates into CASSLAGRVQTYEQYF. The chain couples TRBV5-1 to TRBJ2-7; 8 bases line up with TRBD2. V shed 0 bases and J 2 bases; nucleotides not matched to a gene: 7. The CDR3 totals 16 residues. Germline values: CDR1 SGHRS, CDR2 YFSETQ.

V usage is TRBV5-1 and J usage is TRBJ2-2; 10 nucleotides match TRBD1. This CDR3 contains 16 residues. The V segment lost 0 bases and the J segment 8 bases; nucleotides outside the gene matches: 7. CDR1 and CDR2 from the germline V gene are SGHRS and YFSETQ. The CDR3 region has the DNA TGCGCCAGCAGCTTGGTCGTGACAGGGGGCCCAGGGGAGCTGTTTTTT. It codes for CASSLVVTGGPGELFF.